These 14 T cell receptor beta chains were all obtained from the same sample, sequenced in a study of cytomegalovirus exposure and HLA in healthy donors. PCR involved 60 Vbeta and 13 Jbeta primers. Data came from immunoSEQ multiplex PCR; TCRdb stores just in-frame clones and leaves some out. The table includes some 140,000 clones, around 83% detected once. The sample was PBMCs. These receptors all stem from a woman in her 30s in good health and CMV-seropositive.

There are a few counts of this clone. The V gene is TRBV5-1, the J gene TRBJ1-3, with no clear D. Trimming left V 4 bases short and J 2 bases short, with 7 bases between. This CDR3 spans 13 amino acids. Germline lookup yields CDR1 SGHRS and CDR2 YFSETQ. CDR3 amino acids: CASSRETGNTIYF. For the CDR3, the DNA is TGCGCCAGCAGCAGGGAGACTGGAAACACCATATATTTT.

This chain uses TRBV10-2 with TRBJ2-7, with D maybe TRBD1 (5 bases). Per the germline V gene, CDR1 is WSHSY and CDR2 is SAAADI. The CDR3 totals 13 residues. V was shortened by 3 bases and J by 4 bases, with 10 bases between the two germline ends. CDR3 nucleotides: TGCGCCAGCAGTGACGGACAACTTTACGAGCAGTACTTC. It specifies CASSDGQLYEQYF.

The chain uses TRBV29-1 and TRBJ2-3, with D unclear. This CDR3 is built from 12 residues. CDR1 is SQVTM, CDR2 ANQGSEA, per germline. Trimming removed 2 bases from V and 6 bases from J, with 9 bases in between. CDR3 in amino acids: CSVERASDTQYF. The CDR3 DNA sequence: TGCAGCGTTGAAAGAGCTTCCGATACGCAGTATTTT.

The chain has TRBV7-9 and TRBJ1-4; TRBD1 agrees at 7 bases. CDR3 size: 15 residues. The ends lost 4 bases at V and 1 base at J; junction bases unmatched: 3. Germline CDR1 SEHNR, CDR2 FQNEAQ (reference sequence). The CDR3 nucleotides read TGTGCCAGCAGCTCCCAGGGGGGAACTAATGAAAAACTGTTTTTT. This sequence encodes CASSSQGGTNEKLFF. The complete variable domain, with remaining parts taken from reference TRBV7-9 and TRBJ1-4, reads DTGVSQNPRHKITKRGQNVTFRCDPISEHNRLYWYRQTLGQGPEFLTYFQNEAQLEKSRLLSDRFSAERPKGSFSTLEIQRTEQGDSAMYLCASSSQGGTNEKLFFGSGTQLSVL.

The chain carries TRBV6-1 and TRBJ1-5; TRBD1 matches 8 bases. V gave up 7 bases and J gave up 7 bases; unmatched junction bases: 3. There are 12 residues in the CDR3. CDR1 is MNHNS and CDR2 is SASEGT in the germline V gene. CDR3 residues: CASMTGVQPQHF. In DNA form, the CDR3 reads TGTGCCAGCATGACAGGGGTACAGCCCCAGCATTTT.

The V call is TRBV7-9, the J call TRBJ2-1; weak D call: TRBD1 (7 bases). The CDR3 loop spans 17 amino acids. The germline V gene encodes CDR1 SEHNR and CDR2 FQNEAQ (reference sequence). The V gene lost 4 bases and the J gene lost 7 bases, with 23 bases spanning the gap. The CDR3: CASSSDGFFQGGNEQFF. Written as DNA, the CDR3 is TGTGCCAGCAGCTCCGATGGTTTTTTTCAGGGGGGAAATGAGCAGTTCTTC.

The CDR3 DNA sequence: TGCGCCAGCAGCCAACCTCGGGGACTAGCGGAGCCCCTGGGAACAGATACGCAGTATTTT. Its protein product is CASSQPRGLAEPLGTDTQYF. The V gene is TRBV4-1, the J gene TRBJ2-3, with 11 bases lining up with TRBD2. The CDR3 extends over 20 amino acids. V gave up 2 bases and J gave up 3 bases; unmatched junction bases: 16. Per the germline V gene, CDR1 is MGHRA and CDR2 is YSYEKL.

The genes are TRBV7-9 and TRBJ1-5; D remains ambiguous. Trimming removed 5 bases from V and 7 bases from J, with 15 bases in between. Germline CDR1 reads SEHNR; CDR2 reads FQNEAQ (reference sequence). CDR3 length: 14 amino acids. CDR3 bases: TGTGCCAGCAGCCTCAGTTCCCAATCCCAGCCCCAGCATTTT. This sequence encodes CASSLSSQSQPQHF.

V usage is TRBV18 and J usage is TRBJ2-7; 8 bases are shared with TRBD2. The CDR3 spans 19 residues. The V gene end was trimmed by 4 bases and the J gene end by 2 bases; junction bases not matched to a gene: 19. Germline-derived CDR1 and CDR2 are KGHSH and LQKENI. The CDR3 reads CASSLPPIQAGDLPYEQYF. The CDR3 coding sequence is TGTGCCAGCTCACTTCCGCCAATACAAGCGGGGGATTTACCCTACGAGCAGTACTTC.

This clone was found a few times. The rearrangement uses TRBV7-9 and TRBJ1-1; perhaps TRBD1 as D (5 bases). From germline, CDR1 is SEHNR and CDR2 FQNEAQ (reference sequence). There are 14 residues in the CDR3. The V gene lost 6 bases and the J gene lost 4 bases, with 15 bases spanning the gap. The CDR3 region has the DNA TGTGCCAGCAGTCCAGGGAGGGAAATCACTGAAGCTTTCTTT. As protein: CASSPGREITEAFF.

In its sample, this clone was seen once. The CDR3 nucleotides are TGTGCCTGGAGTTCTAGCGGGAGGTCGCAGTATTTT. Its protein product is CAWSSSGRSQYF. The genes are TRBV30 and TRBJ2-3; the match to TRBD2 covers 11 bases. The CDR3 length is 12 residues. CDR1 is GTSNPN, CDR2 SVGIG, per germline (reference sequence). V trimming: 2 bases; J trimming: 10 bases; junction bases outside the gene matches: 2.

V usage is TRBV29-1 and J usage is TRBJ2-1, with TRBD1 as a possible D gene (5 bases). Per the germline V gene, CDR1 is SQVTM and CDR2 is ANQGSEA. CDR3 length equals 13 residues. The germline V and J ends were trimmed by 6 bases and 4 bases, with 13 bases remaining between them. CDR3 in amino acids: CSVRQDTYNEQFF. CDR3 coding DNA: TGCAGCGTCCGCCAGGACACATACAATGAGCAGTTCTTC.

V usage is TRBV28 and J usage is TRBJ1-2; TRBD1 matches 9 bases. The CDR3 consists of 14 residues. Per germline, CDR1 MDHEN and CDR2 SYDVKM. The junction had 4 bases not matched to a gene; V was cut back by 4 bases and J by 4 bases. The CDR3 protein is CASSSPGQGYGYTF. The CDR3 coding sequence is TGTGCCAGCAGTTCTCCGGGACAGGGCTATGGCTACACCTTC.

This clone has just a few counts. J is TRBJ1-4 and V is TRBV7-9; D uncertain. The germline V gene encodes CDR1 SEHNR and CDR2 FQNEAQ (reference sequence). Trimming removed 5 bases at V and 0 bases at J, with 4 bases between. CDR3 length equals 13 residues. Written as DNA, the CDR3 is TGTGCCAGCAGCGAGGCAACTAATGAAAAACTGTTTTTT. The encoded protein is CASSEATNEKLFF. Full variable domain (remainder filled in from reference TRBV7-9 and TRBJ1-4): DTGVSQNPRHKITKRGQNVTFRCDPISEHNRLYWYRQTLGQGPEFLTYFQNEAQLEKSRLLSDRFSAERPKGSFSTLEIQRTEQGDSAMYLCASSEATNEKLFFGSGTQLSVL.